Included here is one T cell receptor beta chain sequence, with context. This sample was included in a study of radiation and T cells in renal cell carcinoma. On the study more broadly: Nephrectomy followed 15 Gy stereotactic body radiation by 4 weeks.

Produced via immunoSEQ multiplex PCR; TCRdb's table is partial and in-frame only. The data hold 150,000 or so clones, with about nine tenths observed a single time. As for time point: baseline pretreatment blood. The treatment is: 15 Gy SBRT to primary tumor, nephrectomy 4 weeks later. This renal cell carcinoma was of the clear cell type. Trimming stripped 8 bases from V and 1 base from J, with 10 bases between. This CDR3 comprises 13 residues. Germline V gene lookup returns CDR1 LGHNA and CDR2 YNFKEQ. The sequencing used blood, collected from a patient whose treatment included radiotherapy and nephrectomy. This TCR was sampled from a woman aged 70-85 years with renal cell carcinoma. The chain employs TRBV4-2 and TRBJ2-3; TRBD1 or TRBD2 may be the D gene (5 bases each). The CDR3 bases are TGTGCCAGCCAATCGGGACGCACAGATACGCAGTATTTT. Its translation: CASQSGRTDTQYF.